Detailed here is one T cell receptor beta chain. The sample originates from a study of blood T cell repertoires in COVID-19. Overall study context: Sites across the United States, Italy and Spain contributed samples from acute and convalescent COVID-19. T cells, B-cell-depleted T cells, or PBMCs supplied cDNA or gDNA.

Original processing methods: By means of reference gene primer amplification, nucleated cell counts were estimated. Some clones are missing from TCRdb's copy, which holds only in-frame ones; the method was immunoSEQ multiplex PCR. Clone size and V and J calls were adopted from that table, with D and trimming inferred from the DNA. The table lists 410,000 or so clones, about nine tenths of them singletons. The source material was peripheral blood. The source of this sequence is a woman in her twenties or thirties with active or convalescent COVID-19.

The CDR3 DNA reads as TGTGCCAGCAGCTTAGGCCGGACTAGCGTCCAGTCTCCCATCTACAATGAGCAGTTCTTC. Translated: CASSLGRTSVQSPIYNEQFF. The chain employs TRBV11-3 and TRBJ2-1, with 9 bases that match TRBD2. Germline CDR1 reads SGHNT; CDR2 reads YENEEA. V lost 1 base and J lost 3; bases outside the gene matches: 16. CDR3 length equals 20 residues.